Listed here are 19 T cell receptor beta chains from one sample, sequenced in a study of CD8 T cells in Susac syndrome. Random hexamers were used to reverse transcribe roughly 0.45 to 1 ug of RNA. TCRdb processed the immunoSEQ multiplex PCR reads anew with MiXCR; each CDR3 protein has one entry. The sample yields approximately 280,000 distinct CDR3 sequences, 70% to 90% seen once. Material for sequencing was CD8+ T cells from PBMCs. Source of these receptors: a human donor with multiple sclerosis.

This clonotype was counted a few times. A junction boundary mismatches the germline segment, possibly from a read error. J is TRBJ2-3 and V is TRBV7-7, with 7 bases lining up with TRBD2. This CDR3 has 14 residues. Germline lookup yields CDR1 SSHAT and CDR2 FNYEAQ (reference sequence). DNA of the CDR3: TGTGCTAGCAGCCCTCCCGGGGGGACAGATACGCAGTATTTT. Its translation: CASSPPGGTDTQYF.

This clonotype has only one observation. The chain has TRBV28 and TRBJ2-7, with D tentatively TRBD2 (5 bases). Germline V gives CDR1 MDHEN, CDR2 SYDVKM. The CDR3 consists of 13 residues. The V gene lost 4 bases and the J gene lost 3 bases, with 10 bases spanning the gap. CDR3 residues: CASSSGMHYEQYF. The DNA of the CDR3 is TGTGCCAGCAGTTCGGGGATGCACTACGAGCAGTACTTC.

The CDR3 DNA reads as TGTGCCAGCAGCTCATATGAAGGGATATATACCTACGAGCAGTACTTC. This gives the protein CASSSYEGIYTYEQYF. This chain joins TRBV2 and TRBJ2-7, with D uncertain. This CDR3 has 16 amino acids. With 6 bases removed from V and 2 bases from J, the gap between germline ends came to 20 bases. The germline V gene has CDR1 SNHLY and CDR2 FYNNEI.

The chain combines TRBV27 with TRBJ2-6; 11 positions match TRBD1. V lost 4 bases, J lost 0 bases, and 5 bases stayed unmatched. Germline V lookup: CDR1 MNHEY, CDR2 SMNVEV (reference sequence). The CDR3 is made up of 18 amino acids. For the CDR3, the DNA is TGTGCCAGCAGTTCACGGACAGGGGGCGCCTCTGGGGCCAACGTCCTGACTTTC. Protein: CASSSRTGGASGANVLTF.

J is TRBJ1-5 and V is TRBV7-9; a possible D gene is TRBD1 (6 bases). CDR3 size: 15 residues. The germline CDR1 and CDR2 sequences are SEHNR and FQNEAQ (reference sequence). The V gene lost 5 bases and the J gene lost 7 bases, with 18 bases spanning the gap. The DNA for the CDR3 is TGTGCCAGCAGCCTCCCCGGGGGCGAAGGGCAGCCCCAGCATTTT. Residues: CASSLPGGEGQPQHF.

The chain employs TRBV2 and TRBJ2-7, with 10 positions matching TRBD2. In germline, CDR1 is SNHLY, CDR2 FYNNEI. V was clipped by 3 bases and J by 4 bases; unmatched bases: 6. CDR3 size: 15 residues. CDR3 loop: CASSDLAGAQYEQYF. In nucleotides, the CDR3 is TGTGCCAGCAGTGATCTAGCGGGGGCGCAGTACGAGCAGTACTTC. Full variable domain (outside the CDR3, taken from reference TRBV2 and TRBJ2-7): EPEVTQTPSHQVTQMGQEVILRCVPISNHLYFYWYRQILGQKVEFLVSFYNNEISEKSEIFDDQFSVERPDGSNFTLKIRSTKLEDSAMYFCASSDLAGAQYEQYFGPGTRLTVT.

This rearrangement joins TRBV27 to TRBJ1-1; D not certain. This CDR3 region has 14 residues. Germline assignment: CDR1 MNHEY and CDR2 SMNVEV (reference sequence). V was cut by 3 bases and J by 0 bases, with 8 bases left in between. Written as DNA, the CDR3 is TGTGCCAGCAGTTTTGACGGTCTGAACACTGAAGCTTTCTTT. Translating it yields CASSFDGLNTEAFF.

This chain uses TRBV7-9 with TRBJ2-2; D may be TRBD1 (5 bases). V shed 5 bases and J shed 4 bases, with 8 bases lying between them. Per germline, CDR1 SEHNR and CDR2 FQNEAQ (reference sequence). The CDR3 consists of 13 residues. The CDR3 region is CASSRQGTGELFF. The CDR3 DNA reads TGTGCCAGCAGCCGCCAGGGCACCGGGGAGCTGTTTTTT.

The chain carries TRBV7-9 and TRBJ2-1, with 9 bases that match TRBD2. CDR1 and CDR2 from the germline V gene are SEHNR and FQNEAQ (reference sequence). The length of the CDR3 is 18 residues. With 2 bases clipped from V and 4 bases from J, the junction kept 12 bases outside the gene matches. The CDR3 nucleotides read TGTGCCAGCAGCTTAAGTGCGGGAGGGCCTGGTCATTACAATGAGCAGTTCTTC. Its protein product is CASSLSAGGPGHYNEQFF.

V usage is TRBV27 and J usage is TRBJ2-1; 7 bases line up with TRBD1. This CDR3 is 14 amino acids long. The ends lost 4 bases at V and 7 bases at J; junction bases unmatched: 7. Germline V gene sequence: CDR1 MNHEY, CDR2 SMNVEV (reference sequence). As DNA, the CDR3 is TGTGCCAGCAGTTGGGCAGGGGGTGGGAATGAGCAGTTCTTC. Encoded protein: CASSWAGGGNEQFF.

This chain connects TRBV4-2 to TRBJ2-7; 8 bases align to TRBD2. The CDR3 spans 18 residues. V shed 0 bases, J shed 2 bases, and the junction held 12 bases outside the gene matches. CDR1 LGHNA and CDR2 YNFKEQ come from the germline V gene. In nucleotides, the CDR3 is TGTGCCAGCAGCCAAGATCCTCCATTGGGAGCGGGAGCCTACGAGCAGTACTTC. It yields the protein CASSQDPPLGAGAYEQYF.

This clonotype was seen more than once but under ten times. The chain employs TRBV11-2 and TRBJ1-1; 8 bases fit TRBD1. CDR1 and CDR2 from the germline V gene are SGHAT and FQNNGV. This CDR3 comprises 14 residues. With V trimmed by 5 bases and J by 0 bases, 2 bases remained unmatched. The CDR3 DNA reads TGTGCCAGCAGCCGGACAGGGCTGAACACTGAAGCTTTCTTT. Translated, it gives CASSRTGLNTEAFF. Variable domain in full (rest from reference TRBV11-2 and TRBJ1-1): EAGVAQSPRYKIIEKRQSVAFWCNPISGHATLYWYQQILGQGPKLLIQFQNNGVVDDSQLPKDRFSAERLKGVDSTLKIQPAKLEDSAVYLCASSRTGLNTEAFFGQGTRLTVV.

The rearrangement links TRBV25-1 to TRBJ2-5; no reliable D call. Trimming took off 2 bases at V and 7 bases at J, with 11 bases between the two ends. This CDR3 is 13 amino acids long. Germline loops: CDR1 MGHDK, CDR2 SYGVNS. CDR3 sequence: CASSESPRGTQYF. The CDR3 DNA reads TGTGCCAGCAGTGAAAGCCCCAGAGGGACCCAGTACTTC.

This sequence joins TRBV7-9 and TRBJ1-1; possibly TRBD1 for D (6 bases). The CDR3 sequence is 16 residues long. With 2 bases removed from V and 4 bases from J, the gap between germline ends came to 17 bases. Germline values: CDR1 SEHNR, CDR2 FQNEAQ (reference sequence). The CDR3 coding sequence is TGTGCCAGCAGCTTAATATCTCGGGGGCCGATCACTGAAGCTTTCTTT. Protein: CASSLISRGPITEAFF.

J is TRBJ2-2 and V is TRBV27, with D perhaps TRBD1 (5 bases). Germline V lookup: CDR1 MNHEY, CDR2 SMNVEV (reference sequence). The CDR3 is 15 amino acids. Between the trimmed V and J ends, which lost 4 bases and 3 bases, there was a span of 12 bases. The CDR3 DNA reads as TGTGCCAGCAGTTCAGGGTTTGTGGACACCGGGGAGCTGTTTTTT. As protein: CASSSGFVDTGELFF.

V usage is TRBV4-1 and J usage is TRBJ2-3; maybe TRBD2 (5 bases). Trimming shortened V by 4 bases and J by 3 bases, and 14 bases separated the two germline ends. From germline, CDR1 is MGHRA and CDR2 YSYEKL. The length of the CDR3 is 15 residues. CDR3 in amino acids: CASSRLDSGTDTQYF. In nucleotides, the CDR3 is TGCGCCAGCAGCCGTCTGGACTCTGGGACAGATACGCAGTATTTT.

The CDR3 reads CASSQFIHEQYF. The CDR3 nucleotides are TGCGCCAGCAGTCAATTTATTCACGAGCAGTACTTC. This sequence joins TRBV23-1 and TRBJ2-7; D unclear. TRBV23-1 is an open reading frame, and its role is uncertain. The CDR3 sequence is 12 residues long. V lost 1 base, J lost 5 bases, and 6 bases lay in between.

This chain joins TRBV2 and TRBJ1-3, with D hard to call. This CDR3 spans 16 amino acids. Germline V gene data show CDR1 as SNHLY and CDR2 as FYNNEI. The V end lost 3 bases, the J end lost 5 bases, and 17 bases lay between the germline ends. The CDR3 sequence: CASSDRGSLFRNTIYF. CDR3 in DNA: TGTGCCAGCAGTGACCGGGGATCCTTGTTTAGAAACACCATATATTTT.

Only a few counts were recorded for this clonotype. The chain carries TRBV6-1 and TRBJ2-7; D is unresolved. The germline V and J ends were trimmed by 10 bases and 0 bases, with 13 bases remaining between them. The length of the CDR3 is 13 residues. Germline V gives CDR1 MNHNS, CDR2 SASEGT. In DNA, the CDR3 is TGTGCCACGAAGGGCCAGAACTCCTACGAGCAGTACTTC. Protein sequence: CATKGQNSYEQYF.